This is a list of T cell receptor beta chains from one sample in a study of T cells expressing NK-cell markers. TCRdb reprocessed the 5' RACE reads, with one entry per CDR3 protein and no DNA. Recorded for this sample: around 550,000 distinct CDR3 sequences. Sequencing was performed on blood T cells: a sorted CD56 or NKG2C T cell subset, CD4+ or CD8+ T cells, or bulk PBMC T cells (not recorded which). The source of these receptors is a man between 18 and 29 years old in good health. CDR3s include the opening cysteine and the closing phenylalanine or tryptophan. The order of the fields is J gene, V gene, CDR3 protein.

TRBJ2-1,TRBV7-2,CASSSLAGGKIREQFF
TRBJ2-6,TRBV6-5,CASSTTGGASGANVLTF
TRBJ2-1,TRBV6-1,CASSPGLAEKKRYEQFF
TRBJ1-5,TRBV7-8,CASRVDLDGSNQPQHF
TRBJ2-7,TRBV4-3,CASSPTTGISYEQYF
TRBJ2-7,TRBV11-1,CASSIPQTSVDEQYF
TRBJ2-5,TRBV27,CATRAPGETQYF
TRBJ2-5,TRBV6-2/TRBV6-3,CASTDGGETQYF
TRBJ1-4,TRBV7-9,CASRTTERDEKLFF
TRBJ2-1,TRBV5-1,CASSTSPVGNEQFF
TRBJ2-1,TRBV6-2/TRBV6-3,CASTGSSSYNEQFF
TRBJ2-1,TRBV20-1,CSARSSDPNEQFF
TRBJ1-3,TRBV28,CAAGAGGPGNTIYF
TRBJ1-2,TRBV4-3,CASSWSGDGYTF
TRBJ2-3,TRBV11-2,CASSLPTILAGVTDTQYF
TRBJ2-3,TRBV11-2,CASSLWGMTSTDTQYF
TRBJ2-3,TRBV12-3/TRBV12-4,CASSPSGAESTDTQYF
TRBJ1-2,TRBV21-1,CASSRVTEGYTF
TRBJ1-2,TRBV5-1,CASRTEPNYGYTF
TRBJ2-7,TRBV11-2,CASSSIREPYEQYF
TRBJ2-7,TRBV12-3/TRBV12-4,CASSTIAGELYEQYF
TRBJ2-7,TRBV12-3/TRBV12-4,CASSPPPGINYEQYF
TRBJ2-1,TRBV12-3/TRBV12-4,CASTNYPRLAGENEQFF
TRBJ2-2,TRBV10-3,CAISDHLENTGELFF
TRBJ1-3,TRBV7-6,CASSPNGVGNTIYF
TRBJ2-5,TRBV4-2,CASSQDSRGAPAQYF
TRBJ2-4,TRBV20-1,CSARSAGPQDLAKNIQYF
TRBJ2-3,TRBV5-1,CASSFQRQGPDTQYF
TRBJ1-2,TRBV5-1,CASSVGPNYGYTF
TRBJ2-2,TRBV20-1,CSANGWGAGSNTGELFF
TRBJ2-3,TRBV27,CASSSLAGAPDTQYF
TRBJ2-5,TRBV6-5,CASSYERAASQETQYF
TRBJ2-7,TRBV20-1,CSAYSGAGSYEQYF
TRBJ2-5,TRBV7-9,CASSSYPQGYRETQYF
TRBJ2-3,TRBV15,CATSNTGVETQYF
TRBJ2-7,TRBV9,CASSVSWGGPTEQYF
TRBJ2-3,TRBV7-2,CASELAGTPGTDTQYF
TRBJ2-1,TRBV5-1,CASSLVDSGWNNEQFF
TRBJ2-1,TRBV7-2,CASSLRGGRVNNEQFF
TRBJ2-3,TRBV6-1,CASSEAVAGGISDTQYF
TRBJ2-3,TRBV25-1,CASSVLDRSTDTQYF
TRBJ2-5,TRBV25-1,CASSALDREAQETQYF
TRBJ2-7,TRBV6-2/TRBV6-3,CASSLVSGGNGEQYF
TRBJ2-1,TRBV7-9,CASRGYSTENSYNEQFF
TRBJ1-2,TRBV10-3,CAIIKDRSGDGYTF
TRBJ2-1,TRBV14,CASSQDMTAGQFF
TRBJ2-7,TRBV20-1,CSAYETGRGSEQYF
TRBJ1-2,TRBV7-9,CASSLDQWTNYGYTF
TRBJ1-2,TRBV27,CASRPQTAYGYTF
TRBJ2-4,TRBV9,CASSPWDRGLQYF
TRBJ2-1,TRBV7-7,CASSLGRASGYNEQFF
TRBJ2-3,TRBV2,CASSEDVTSTDTQYF
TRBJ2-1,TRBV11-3,CASSHRASGLISYNEQFF
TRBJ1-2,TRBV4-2,CASSQGDREGGYTF